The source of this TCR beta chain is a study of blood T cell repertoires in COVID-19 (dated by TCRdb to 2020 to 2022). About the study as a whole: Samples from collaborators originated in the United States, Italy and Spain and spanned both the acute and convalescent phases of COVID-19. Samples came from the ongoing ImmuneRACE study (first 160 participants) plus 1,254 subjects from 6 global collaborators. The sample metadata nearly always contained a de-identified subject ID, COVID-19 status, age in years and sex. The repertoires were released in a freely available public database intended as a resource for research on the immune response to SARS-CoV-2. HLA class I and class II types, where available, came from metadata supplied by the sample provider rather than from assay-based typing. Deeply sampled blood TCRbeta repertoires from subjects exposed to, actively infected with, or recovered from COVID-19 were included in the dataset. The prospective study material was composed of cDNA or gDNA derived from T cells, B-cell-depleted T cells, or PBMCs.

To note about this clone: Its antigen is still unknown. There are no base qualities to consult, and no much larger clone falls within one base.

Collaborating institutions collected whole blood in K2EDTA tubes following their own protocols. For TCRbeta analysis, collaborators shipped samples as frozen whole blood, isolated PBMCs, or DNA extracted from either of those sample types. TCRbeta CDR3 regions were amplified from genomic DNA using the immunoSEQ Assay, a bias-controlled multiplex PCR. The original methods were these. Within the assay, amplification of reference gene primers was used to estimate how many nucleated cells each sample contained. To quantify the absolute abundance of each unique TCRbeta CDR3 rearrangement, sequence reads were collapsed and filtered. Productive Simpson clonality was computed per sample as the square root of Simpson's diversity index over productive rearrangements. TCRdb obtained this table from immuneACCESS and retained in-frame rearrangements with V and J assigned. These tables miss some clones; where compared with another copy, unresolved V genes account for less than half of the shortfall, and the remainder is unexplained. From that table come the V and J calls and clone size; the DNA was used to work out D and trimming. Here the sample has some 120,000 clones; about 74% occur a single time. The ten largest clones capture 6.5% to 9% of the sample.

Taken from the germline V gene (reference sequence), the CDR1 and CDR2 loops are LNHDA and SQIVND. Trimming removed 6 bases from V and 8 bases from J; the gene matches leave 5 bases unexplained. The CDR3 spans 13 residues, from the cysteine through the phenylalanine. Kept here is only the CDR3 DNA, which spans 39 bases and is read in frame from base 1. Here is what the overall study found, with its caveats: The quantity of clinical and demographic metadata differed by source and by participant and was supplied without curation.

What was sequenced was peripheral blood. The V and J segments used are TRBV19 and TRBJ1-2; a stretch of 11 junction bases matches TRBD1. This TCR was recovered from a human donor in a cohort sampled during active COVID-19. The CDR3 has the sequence CASRGTGGAGYTF. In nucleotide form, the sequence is TGTGCCAGTAGAGGGACAGGGGGGGCCGGCTACACCTTC.